This is a list of T cell receptor beta chains from one sample in a study of tumor-infiltrating lymphocytes in primary liver carcinoma. TCRdb independently ran MiXCR on the multiplex PCR reads; one entry per CDR3 protein. The repertoire holds 300,000 to 400,000 distinct CDR3 sequences, with around 60% as singletons. Source material: peripheral blood. These TCRs come from a man aged 40-49 years with primary liver carcinoma and hepatitis B virus infection. Both conserved end residues are part of each CDR3. The D gene is left open where the match is weak. The size field is filled for only some rows; it gives once, few, many or a size class.

size,V,D,J,CDR3,DNA
NA,TRBV5-1,NA,TRBJ2-5,CASSLGSNGAQETQYF,TGCGCCAGCAGCTTGGGTTCTAACGGGGCTCAAGAGACCCAGTACTTC
NA,TRBV11-2,NA,TRBJ2-1,CASSLLQDNEQFF,TGTGCCAGCAGCCTCCTACAAGACAATGAACAGTTCTTC
many,TRBV5-5,NA,TRBJ2-7,CASSLATYEQYF,TGTGCCAGCAGCTTAGCCACCTACGAGCAGTACTTC
NA,TRBV9,NA,TRBJ2-1,CASSVGAFNNEQFF,TGTGCCAGCAGCGTAGGCGCATTTAACAATGAGCAGTTCTTC
NA,TRBV9,NA,TRBJ2-1,CASSVAVGLYNEKFF,TGTGCCAGCAGCGTAGCGGTAGGGCTCTACAATGAGAAGTTCTTC
NA,TRBV14,NA,TRBJ1-4,CASSRRGGHERLFF,TGTGCCAGCAGCCGGCGGGGGGGGCATGAAAGACTGTTTTTT
NA,TRBV7-9,NA,TRBJ2-1,CASSLGEGAIYNEQFF,TGTGCCAGCAGCTTAGGGGAGGGGGCAATATACAATGAGCAGTTCTTC
NA,TRBV12-3/TRBV12-4,TRBD2,TRBJ2-3,CASSLAGGRIDTQYF,TGTGCCAGCAGTTTAGCTGGCGGGAGGATAGATACGCAGTATTTT
NA,TRBV20-1,NA,TRBJ1-2,CSARDFSSPTNYGYTF,TGCAGTGCTAGAGATTTTTCGTCCCCCACTAACTATGGCTACACCTTC
once,TRBV4-1,TRBD1,TRBJ2-1,CASSQVPGGLNNDQFF,TGCGCCAGCAGCCAAGTCCCAGGGGGTCTTAACAATGATCAGTTCTTC
once,TRBV6-2/TRBV6-3,TRBD1,TRBJ1-1,CAITAQGDKYTEAFF,TGTGCCATCACCGCCCAGGGGGACAAGTACACTGAAGCTTTCTTT
NA,TRBV10-3,NA,TRBJ2-7,CAIRIGPRDEQYF,TGTGCCATCAGAATAGGCCCGCGGGACGAGCAGTACTTC
NA,TRBV29-1,TRBD2,TRBJ2-1,CSVEWVAGEGMGNEQFF,TGCAGCGTGGAGTGGGTAGCGGGAGAGGGTATGGGAAATGAGCAGTTCTTC
NA,TRBV4-2,NA,TRBJ2-2,CASSQDGGLPTGGLFF,TGTGCCAGCAGCCAAGATGGGGGACTCCCTACCGGGGGGCTGTTTTTT
NA,TRBV18,NA,TRBJ2-7,CASSPEGGRYYEQYF,TGTGCCAGCTCACCGGAGGGAGGACGATACTACGAGCAGTACTTC
NA,TRBV6-1,NA,TRBJ2-3,CASTVPLGSGTDTQYF,TGTGCCAGCACTGTTCCCCTGGGTAGTGGCACAGATACGCAGTATTTT
NA,TRBV6-1,NA,TRBJ2-7,CASNEGFAYEQYF,TGTGCCAGCAATGAAGGGTTTGCCTACGAGCAGTACTTC
NA,TRBV6-1,NA,TRBJ2-1,CANSEELRTGDLNEQFF,TGTGCCAACAGTGAGGAATTAAGGACCGGGGATTTAAATGAGCAGTTCTTC
NA,TRBV11-3,NA,TRBJ2-3,CASNLEGTFPDTRYF,TGTGCCAGCAACTTAGAAGGGACCTTTCCAGATACGCGGTATTTT
many,TRBV12-3/TRBV12-4,TRBD2,TRBJ2-1,CASSLVLAGPYNEQFF,TGTGCCAGCAGTTTAGTACTAGCGGGGCCCTACAATGAGCAGTTCTTC
NA,TRBV5-1,NA,TRBJ2-7,CASSRQTSAYEQYF,TGCGCCAGCAGCCGCCAGACCAGCGCCTACGAGCAGTACTTC
NA,TRBV28,TRBD2,TRBJ2-3,CDSKRGGPVETDTQYF,TGTGACAGTAAACGGGGGGGGCCGGTTGAAACAGATACGCAGTATTTT
NA,TRBV11-2,NA,TRBJ1-1,CASSIVWYTEAFF,TGTGCCAGCAGCATAGTATGGTACACTGAAGCTTTCTTT
many,TRBV11-3,NA,TRBJ2-1,CASSLETYRVTFYNEQFF,TGTGCCAGCAGCTTAGAGACCTACAGGGTCACCTTCTACAATGAGCAGTTCTTC
NA,TRBV6-6,NA,TRBJ2-1,CASGRDSYNEQFF,TGTGCCAGCGGCCGGGACTCTTATAATGAGCAGTTCTTC
NA,TRBV4-3,TRBD2,TRBJ2-7,CASSHVLAVCSYEQYF,TGCGCCAGCAGCCATGTGCTAGCGGTATGCTCCTACGAGCAGTACTTC
few,TRBV6-1,NA,TRBJ2-2,CASSELFVSMGGNTGELFF,TGTGCCAGCAGTGAATTGTTTGTGTCGATGGGCGGGAACACCGGGGAGCTGTTTTTT
NA,TRBV11-2,NA,TRBJ2-5,CASSQISGGWKETQYF,TGTGCCAGCAGCCAAATTTCTGGCGGGTGGAAAGAGACCCAGTACTTC
few,TRBV6-1,NA,TRBJ1-2,CASSEAGRQNYGYTF,TGTGCCAGCAGTGAAGCGGGACGGCAAAACTATGGCTACACCTTC
few,TRBV10-3,TRBD1,TRBJ1-1,CAISEGTGPMNTEAFF,TGTGCCATCAGTGAGGGGACAGGACCGATGAACACTGAAGCTTTCTTT
NA,TRBV11-2,TRBD2,TRBJ2-7,CASSLVLAEVNGQYF,TGTGCCAGCAGCTTAGTACTAGCGGAAGTAAACGGGCAGTACTTC
NA,TRBV11-2,TRBD1,TRBJ2-7,CTNSLQQGEAYEQYF,TGTACCAACAGCCTCCAACAGGGGGAGGCGTACGAGCAGTACTTC
NA,TRBV5-1,TRBD2,TRBJ2-7,CASSLAGDEQYF,TGTGCCAGCAGCTTGGCGGGGGACGAGCAGTACTTC
NA,TRBV5-6,NA,TRBJ2-7,CASSLTWGDYEQYF,TGTGCCAGCAGCTTGACCTGGGGAGATTACGAGCAGTACTTC